Below are 29 T cell receptor beta chains sequenced from a single sample in a study of cytomegalovirus exposure and HLA in healthy donors. The PCR used 60 Vbeta and 13 Jbeta primers. Here immunoSEQ multiplex PCR was the method, and the copy in TCRdb shows in-frame clones only, minus some. The data contain 110,000 or so clones, approximately 69% of them seen just once; the ten biggest clones take up roughly 4.2%. Sequencing input: PBMCs. The receptor set was obtained from a woman between 40 and 55 years old in good health and CMV-seropositive.

This chain uses TRBV4-1 with TRBJ2-7, with D perhaps TRBD1 or TRBD2 (5 bases each). CDR1 and CDR2 (germline): MGHRA, YSYEKL. V lost 7 bases, J lost 5 bases, and 24 bases lay in between. This CDR3 has 16 amino acids. CDR3 amino acids: CASNHRRPSRLNEQYF. CDR3 nucleotide sequence: TGCGCCAGCAACCACAGGCGACCTAGCCGACTGAACGAGCAGTACTTC.

This clone was observed a handful of times. The chain links TRBV5-1 to TRBJ2-5; D not resolved. The CDR3 length is 15 residues. Trimming took off 0 bases at V and 1 base at J, with 10 bases between the two ends. In germline, CDR1 is SGHRS, CDR2 YFSETQ. The CDR3 loop is CASSLVDGVQETQYF. For the CDR3, the DNA is TGCGCCAGCAGCTTGGTAGACGGAGTCCAAGAGACCCAGTACTTC.

The V and J genes are TRBV6-1 and TRBJ2-3, with 7 nucleotides matching TRBD1. The germline V gene encodes CDR1 MNHNS and CDR2 SASEGT. This CDR3 has 15 residues. V lost 6 bases, J lost 0 bases, and 6 bases stayed unmatched. CDR3 bases: TGTGCCAGCAGCCTACACAGGGGTAGCACAGATACGCAGTATTTT. This sequence encodes CASSLHRGSTDTQYF.

The V gene is TRBV7-3, the J gene TRBJ2-5, with 8 positions matching TRBD2. With 5 bases clipped from V and 3 bases from J, the junction kept 8 bases outside the gene matches. The CDR3 is 15 amino acids. Germline CDR1 and CDR2: SGHTA and FQGTGA. For the CDR3, the DNA is TGTGCCAGCAGCGATTCCGGGACTAGGGAAGAGACCCAGTACTTC. Translation: CASSDSGTREETQYF.

Regarding this clone: Other DNA sequences in the sample encode the same CDR3. V usage is TRBV4-1 and J usage is TRBJ1-1; TRBD1 matches 7 bases. Germline CDR1 MGHRA, CDR2 YSYEKL. J gave up 2 bases and V 1 base, and 1 base lay outside the gene matches. The CDR3 loop spans 14 amino acids. DNA for the CDR3: TGCGCCAGCAGCCAAGGACAGGGAAACACTGAAGCTTTCTTT. This codes for CASSQGQGNTEAFF.

The V call is TRBV29-1, the J call TRBJ2-1; 13 nucleotides agree with TRBD2. The CDR3 extends over 19 amino acids. From germline, CDR1 is SQVTM and CDR2 ANQGSEA. With V trimmed by 0 bases and J by 3 bases, 11 bases remained unmatched. CDR3: CSVEEPGLAGPRGYNEQFF. For the CDR3, the DNA is TGCAGCGTTGAAGAGCCGGGACTAGCGGGGCCGAGGGGCTACAATGAGCAGTTCTTC.

V is TRBV30 and J is TRBJ2-1, with no clear D. Germline V gives CDR1 GTSNPN, CDR2 SVGIG (reference sequence). Between the trimmed V and J ends, which lost 4 bases and 3 bases, there was a span of 7 bases. This CDR3 is built from 12 residues. The CDR3 region is CAWTKLYNEQFF. Written as DNA, the CDR3 is TGTGCCTGGACAAAGCTCTACAATGAGCAGTTCTTC. Combining the CDR3 with reference TRBV30 and TRBJ2-1 gives the whole variable domain SQTIHQWPATLVQPVGSPLSLECTVEGTSNPNLYWYRQAAGRGLQLLFYSVGIGQISSEVPQNLSASRPQDRQFILSSKKLLLSDSGFYLCAWTKLYNEQFFGPGTRLTVL.

The J gene is TRBJ1-1, the V gene TRBV19; TRBD1 agrees at 9 bases. Germline trimming cut 5 bases from V and 3 bases from J; bases unmatched to any gene: 7. The length of the CDR3 is 15 residues. The V gene's germline CDR1 is LNHDA and CDR2 SQIVND (reference sequence). The DNA for the CDR3 is TGTGCCAGTAGTTTCCCGGGACAGGGTCACACTGAAGCTTTCTTT. Protein product: CASSFPGQGHTEAFF. The full variable domain, in which reference TRBV19 and TRBJ1-1 provide the parts outside the CDR3, is DGGITQSPKYLFRKEGQNVTLSCEQNLNHDAMYWYRQDPGQGLRLIYYSQIVNDFQKGDIAEGYSVSREKKESFPLTVTSAQKNPTAFYLCASSFPGQGHTEAFFGQGTRLTVV.

The chain joins TRBV5-6 to TRBJ2-3, with 8 nucleotides matching TRBD2. The V gene end was trimmed by 0 bases and the J gene end by 6 bases; junction bases not matched to a gene: 6. From germline, CDR1 is SGHDT and CDR2 YYEEEE. This CDR3 comprises 15 residues. The CDR3 DNA reads TGTGCCAGCAGCTTGGTGTTAGCGGGGACGGATACGCAGTATTTT. It translates to CASSLVLAGTDTQYF.

The rearrangement links TRBV7-9 to TRBJ1-1; D ambiguous. The germline V and J ends were trimmed by 1 base and 0 bases, with 9 bases remaining between them. Germline-derived CDR1 and CDR2 are SEHNR and FQNEAQ (reference sequence). The CDR3 length is 15 residues. The CDR3 loop reads CASSLVSGVNTEAFF. The CDR3 DNA reads as TGTGCCAGCAGCTTAGTATCCGGAGTGAACACTGAAGCTTTCTTT.

The chain employs TRBV4-1 and TRBJ1-1; D uncertain. CDR3 length: 18 residues. The V gene's germline CDR1 is MGHRA and CDR2 YSYEKL. Deletions cut 1 base from V and 6 bases from J, with 24 bases between. CDR3 in DNA: TGCGCCAGCAGCCAAGCCCTCCTCGTGCGCGGGAGACGCGCTGAAGCTTTCTTT. Its translation: CASSQALLVRGRRAEAFF.

In regard to this clone: A read error may account for a junction end that differs from germline. CDR3 loop: CASSSPGQATYNSPLHF. The CDR3 DNA is TGTGCCAGCAGCTCACCGGGACAGGCAACTTATAATTCCCCCCTCCACTTT. The J gene is TRBJ1-6, the V gene TRBV7-8; 8 nucleotides align to TRBD1. The germline V gene encodes CDR1 SGHVS and CDR2 FQNEAQ. The CDR3 covers 17 residues.

The rearrangement uses TRBV15 and TRBJ1-1, with a possible D match to TRBD1 (5 bases). CDR1 and CDR2 from the germline V gene are LNHNV and YYDKDF (reference sequence). V shed 0 bases and J shed 5 bases, with 13 bases lying between them. The CDR3 is 15 amino acids. CDR3 amino acids: CATSRDTQGRTEAFF. CDR3 coding DNA: TGTGCCACCAGCAGAGATACGCAGGGCAGGACTGAAGCTTTCTTT.

This chain links TRBV2 with TRBJ1-3, with D possibly being TRBD1 (5 bases). The V and J ends lost 7 bases and 1 base respectively, with 11 bases between them. Germline CDR1 and CDR2: SNHLY and FYNNEI. There are 14 residues in the CDR3. The CDR3 coding sequence is TGTGCCAGCATTTTAGACAGTTCTGGAAACACCATATATTTT. Protein sequence: CASILDSSGNTIYF.

This clone was counted a few times. V gene TRBV11-3 combines with J gene TRBJ2-1; D possibly corresponds to TRBD1 (6 bases). The CDR3 spans 15 residues. Trimming pared 0 bases from V and 7 bases from J, leaving 13 bases between. The germline V gene has CDR1 SGHNT and CDR2 YENEEA. CDR3 bases: TGTGCCAGCAGCTTAGAGGAACAGGGTTGGAATGAGCAGTTCTTC. Translating gives CASSLEEQGWNEQFF.

CDR3 DNA: TGCGCCAGCAGCCATGCTGGACAGGGTCAGCCCCAGCATTTT. The encoded protein is CASSHAGQGQPQHF. This chain joins TRBV4-1 and TRBJ1-5, with TRBD1 matching 8 bases. V shed 3 bases and J 6 bases; nucleotides not matched to a gene: 4. There are 14 residues in the CDR3. Germline CDR1 MGHRA, CDR2 YSYEKL.

This chain uses TRBV5-4 with TRBJ2-5, with D possibly being TRBD2 (5 bases). The length of the CDR3 is 15 residues. The V gene lost 5 bases and the J gene lost 2 bases, with 16 bases spanning the gap. CDR1 SGHNT and CDR2 YYREEE come from the germline V gene (reference sequence). The DNA for the CDR3 is TGTGCCAGCAGAGATCCCGGACGGGGACAAGAGACCCAGTACTTC. Its protein product is CASRDPGRGQETQYF.

This clone was seen a few times. The chain recombines TRBV7-9 with TRBJ1-5; 8 nucleotides agree with TRBD1. Trimming at V came to 1 base and at J to 5 bases, leaving 10 bases not matched to a gene. Germline V CDR1 and CDR2: SEHNR, FQNEAQ (reference sequence). The CDR3 length is 17 residues. CDR3 sequence reads: CASSLVARGQGYQPQHF. CDR3 nucleotide sequence: TGTGCCAGCAGCTTAGTCGCCAGAGGACAGGGATATCAGCCCCAGCATTTT.

V gene TRBV4-1 combines with J gene TRBJ1-3; D gene unclear. CDR1 and CDR2 (germline): MGHRA, YSYEKL. The V end was cut by 5 bases, the J end by 0 bases, with 23 bases between. The CDR3 is made up of 19 amino acids. The CDR3 nucleotides read TGCGCCAGCAGCTACCTTCCATCTTTGACACGTACCTCTGGAAACACCATATATTTT. Protein: CASSYLPSLTRTSGNTIYF.

The chain recombines TRBV25-1 with TRBJ1-5, with a tentative D call TRBD1 (6 bases). Germline V gene lookup returns CDR1 MGHDK and CDR2 SYGVNS. The V end lost 2 bases, the J end lost 4 bases, and 21 bases lay between the germline ends. The CDR3 has 18 amino acids. The CDR3 sequence: CASSERGNGHDCNQPQHF. CDR3 in DNA: TGTGCCAGCAGTGAAAGGGGGAACGGACATGATTGTAATCAGCCCCAGCATTTT.

V and J are TRBV4-2 and TRBJ2-1, with 7 nucleotides matching TRBD2. Losses at the gene ends were 1 base for V and 5 bases for J; bases not matched to a gene: 2. The V gene's germline CDR1 is LGHNA and CDR2 YNFKEQ. The CDR3 consists of 14 residues. This CDR3 reads CASSQVRGDNEQFF. The CDR3 region has the DNA TGTGCCAGCAGCCAAGTACGGGGGGACAATGAGCAGTTCTTC.

This chain joins TRBV11-3 and TRBJ2-3, with D perhaps TRBD2 (5 bases). This CDR3 region has 16 residues. V was cut by 1 base and J by 2 bases, with 13 bases left in between. Germline CDR1 and CDR2: SGHNT and YENEEA. CDR3 sequence reads: CASSLGPRVLTDTQYF. The CDR3 DNA follows: TGTGCCAGCAGCTTAGGGCCGAGGGTTCTCACAGATACGCAGTATTTT.

The chain joins TRBV9 to TRBJ1-2; TRBD1 might be the D (6 bases). Trimming removed 0 bases from V and 8 bases from J, with 20 bases in between. Germline V gives CDR1 SGDLS, CDR2 YYNGEE. CDR3 length: 16 residues. The CDR3 reads CASSVELRGGADGYTF. The CDR3, as DNA: TGTGCCAGCAGCGTAGAATTAAGGGGGGGGGCAGACGGCTACACCTTC.

This clone showed up just a few times. The chain recombines TRBV28 with TRBJ1-1; 10 nucleotides match TRBD1. With V trimmed by 0 bases and J by 1 base, 5 bases remained unmatched. The CDR3 runs 17 residues. Germline values: CDR1 MDHEN, CDR2 SYDVKM. This chain's CDR3 is CASSLWDRGFRNTEAFF. CDR3 nucleotides: TGTGCCAGCAGTTTATGGGACAGGGGGTTCAGGAACACTGAAGCTTTCTTT.

This clone was seen just once. CDR3 bases: TGTGCCAGCAGCTTAACCGGGGGGGCAGATACGCAGTATTTT. Translated, it gives CASSLTGGADTQYF. The rearrangement joins TRBV7-3 to TRBJ2-3, with 8 bases lining up with TRBD2. The CDR3 runs to 14 residues. Germline CDR1 SGHTA, CDR2 FQGTGA. Trimming removed 0 bases from V and 4 bases from J; junction bases left unmatched: 0. Looking up the rest from reference TRBV7-3 and TRBJ2-3 gives the full variable domain: GAGVSQTPSNKVTEKGKYVELRCDPISGHTALYWYRQSLGQGPEFLIYFQGTGAADDSGLPNDRFFAVRPEGSVSTLKIQRTERGDSAVYLCASSLTGGADTQYFGPGTRLTVL.

This rearrangement joins TRBV2 to TRBJ2-7; TRBD1 aligns across 7 bases. The trim removed 5 bases at V and 2 bases at J, leaving 12 bases unmatched. Per germline, CDR1 SNHLY and CDR2 FYNNEI. The CDR3 has 16 residues. The CDR3, as DNA: TGTGCCAGCAGTACCGGACGGGTGCAGGGGGCCTACGAGCAGTACTTC. Translated: CASSTGRVQGAYEQYF.

This clone was detected only a few times. V usage is TRBV7-8 and J usage is TRBJ2-1, with 8 bases fitting TRBD2. This CDR3 region has 14 residues. Losses at the gene ends were 5 bases for V and 4 bases for J; bases not matched to a gene: 4. CDR1 is SGHVS and CDR2 is FQNEAQ in the germline V gene. The DNA of the CDR3 is TGTGCCAGCAGCCCCTCTAGCGGGTACAATGAGCAGTTCTTC. This sequence encodes CASSPSSGYNEQFF.

In this sample, this clone turned up a few times. The V gene is TRBV5-1, the J gene TRBJ2-7, with a weak D call TRBD1 (7 bases). Germline CDR1 is SGHRS and CDR2 is YFSETQ. The CDR3 loop spans 14 amino acids. Trimming pared 4 bases from V and 0 bases from J, leaving 11 bases between. The CDR3 loop is CASSRGTDSYEQYF. The CDR3 coding sequence is TGCGCCAGCAGCCGGGGGACAGACTCCTACGAGCAGTACTTC.

J is TRBJ2-3 and V is TRBV14; tentatively, D is TRBD1 (5 bases). This CDR3 is built from 13 residues. Germline V gives CDR1 SGHDN, CDR2 FVKESK. Trimming left V 0 bases short and J 11 bases short, with 12 bases between. The CDR3 DNA is TGTGCCAGCAGCCAAGATTCGGCTAGGGGGCAGTATTTT. It encodes CASSQDSARGQYF.